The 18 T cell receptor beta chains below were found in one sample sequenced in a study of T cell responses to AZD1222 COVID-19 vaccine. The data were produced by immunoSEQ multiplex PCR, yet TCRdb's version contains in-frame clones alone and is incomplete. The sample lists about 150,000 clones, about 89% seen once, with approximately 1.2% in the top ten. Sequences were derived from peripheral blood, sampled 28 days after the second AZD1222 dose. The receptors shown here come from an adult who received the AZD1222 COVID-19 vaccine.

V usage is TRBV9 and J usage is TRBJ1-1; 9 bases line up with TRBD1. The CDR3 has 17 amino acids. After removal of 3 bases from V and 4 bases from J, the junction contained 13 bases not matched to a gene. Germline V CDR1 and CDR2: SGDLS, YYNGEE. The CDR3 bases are TGTGCCAGCAGCGCAGGGACAGGGTTTAAGGACGGCACTGAAGCTTTCTTT. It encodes CASSAGTGFKDGTEAFF.

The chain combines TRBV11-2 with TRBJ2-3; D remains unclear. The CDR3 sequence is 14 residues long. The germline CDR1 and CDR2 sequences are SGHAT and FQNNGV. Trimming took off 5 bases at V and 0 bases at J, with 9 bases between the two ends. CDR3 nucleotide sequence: TGTGCCAGCAGCCCGGGCAGAAGCACAGATACGCAGTATTTT. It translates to CASSPGRSTDTQYF.

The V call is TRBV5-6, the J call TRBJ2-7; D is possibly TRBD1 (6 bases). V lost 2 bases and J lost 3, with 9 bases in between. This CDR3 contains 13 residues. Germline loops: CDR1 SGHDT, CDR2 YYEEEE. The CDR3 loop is CASSFGTNYEQYF. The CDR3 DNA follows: TGTGCCAGCAGCTTCGGGACAAACTACGAGCAGTACTTC.

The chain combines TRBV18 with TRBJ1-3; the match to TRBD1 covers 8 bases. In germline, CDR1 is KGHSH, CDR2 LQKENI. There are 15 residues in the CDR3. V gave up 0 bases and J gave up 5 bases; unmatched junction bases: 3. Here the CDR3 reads CASSPPDRGRNTIYF. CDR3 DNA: TGTGCCAGCTCACCACCTGACAGGGGAAGAAACACCATATATTTT.

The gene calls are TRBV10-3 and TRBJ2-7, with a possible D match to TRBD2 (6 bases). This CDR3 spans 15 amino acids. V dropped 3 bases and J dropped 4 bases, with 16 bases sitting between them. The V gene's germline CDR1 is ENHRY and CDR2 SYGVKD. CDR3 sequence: CAISEVEGPYYEQYF. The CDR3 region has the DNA TGTGCCATCAGTGAAGTGGAGGGCCCATATTACGAGCAGTACTTC.

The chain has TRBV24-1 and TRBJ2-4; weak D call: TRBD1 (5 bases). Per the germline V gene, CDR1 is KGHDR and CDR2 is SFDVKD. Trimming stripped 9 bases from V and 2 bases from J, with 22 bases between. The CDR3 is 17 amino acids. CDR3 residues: CATLFRQFGKPKNIQYF. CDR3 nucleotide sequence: TGTGCCACCCTCTTCCGACAGTTTGGGAAACCCAAAAACATTCAGTACTTC.

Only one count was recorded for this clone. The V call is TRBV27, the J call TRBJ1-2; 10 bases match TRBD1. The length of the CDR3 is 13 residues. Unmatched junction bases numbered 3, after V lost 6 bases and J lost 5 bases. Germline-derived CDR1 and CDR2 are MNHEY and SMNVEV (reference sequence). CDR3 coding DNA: TGTGCCAGCAGAGGACAGGGGGGTTATGGCTACACCTTC. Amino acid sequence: CASRGQGGYGYTF.

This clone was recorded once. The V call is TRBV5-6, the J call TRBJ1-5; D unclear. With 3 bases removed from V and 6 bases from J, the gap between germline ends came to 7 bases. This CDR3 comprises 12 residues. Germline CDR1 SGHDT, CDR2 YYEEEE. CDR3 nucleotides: TGTGCCAGCAGCTACTGGGGTCAGCCCCAGCATTTT. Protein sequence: CASSYWGQPQHF.

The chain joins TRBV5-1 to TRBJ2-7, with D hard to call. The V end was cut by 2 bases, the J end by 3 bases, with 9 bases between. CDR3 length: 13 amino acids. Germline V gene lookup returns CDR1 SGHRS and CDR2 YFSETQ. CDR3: CASSLTSNYEQYF. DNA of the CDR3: TGCGCCAGCAGCTTAACATCTAACTACGAGCAGTACTTC.

The DNA for the CDR3 is TGTGCCAGCAGTGACGGGGGCTCACCCCTCCACTTT. Protein sequence: CASSDGGSPLHF. The rearrangement joins TRBV6-4 to TRBJ1-6, with D possibly being TRBD1 (6 bases). Germline values: CDR1 MRHNA, CDR2 SNTAGT. The V gene lost 2 bases and the J gene lost 10 bases, with 6 bases spanning the gap. This CDR3 is 12 amino acids long.

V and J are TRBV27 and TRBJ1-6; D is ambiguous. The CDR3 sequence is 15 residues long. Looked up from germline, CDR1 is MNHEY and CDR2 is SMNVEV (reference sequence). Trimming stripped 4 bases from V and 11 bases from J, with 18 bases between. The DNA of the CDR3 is TGTGCCAGCAGTTATTTTCCCCCCCCAGATGCACCCCTCCACTTT. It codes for CASSYFPPPDAPLHF.

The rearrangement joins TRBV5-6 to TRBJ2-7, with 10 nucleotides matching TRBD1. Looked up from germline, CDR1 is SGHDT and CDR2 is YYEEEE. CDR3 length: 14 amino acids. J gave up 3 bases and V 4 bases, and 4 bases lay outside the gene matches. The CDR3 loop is CASSPGDRGYEQYF. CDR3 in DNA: TGTGCCAGCAGCCCGGGGGACAGGGGCTACGAGCAGTACTTC.

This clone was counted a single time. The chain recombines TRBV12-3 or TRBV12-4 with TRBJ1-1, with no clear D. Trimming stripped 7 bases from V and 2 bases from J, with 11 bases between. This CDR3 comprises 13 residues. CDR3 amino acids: CASTHWLNTEAFF. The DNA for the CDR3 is TGTGCCAGCACCCACTGGTTAAACACTGAAGCTTTCTTT.

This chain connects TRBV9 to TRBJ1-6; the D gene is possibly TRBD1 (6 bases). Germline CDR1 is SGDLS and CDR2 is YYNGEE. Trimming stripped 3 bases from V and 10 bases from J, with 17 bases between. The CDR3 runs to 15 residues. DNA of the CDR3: TGTGCCAGCAGCGCCTCGGGACATTTCGGATCACCCCTCCACTTT. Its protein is CASSASGHFGSPLHF.

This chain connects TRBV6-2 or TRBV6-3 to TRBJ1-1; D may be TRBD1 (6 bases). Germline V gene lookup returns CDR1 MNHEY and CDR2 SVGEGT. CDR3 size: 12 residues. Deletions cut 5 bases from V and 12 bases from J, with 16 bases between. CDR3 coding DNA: TGTGCCAGCAGTAGATTGGACAGCTCGCCTTTCTTT. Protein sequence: CASSRLDSSPFF.

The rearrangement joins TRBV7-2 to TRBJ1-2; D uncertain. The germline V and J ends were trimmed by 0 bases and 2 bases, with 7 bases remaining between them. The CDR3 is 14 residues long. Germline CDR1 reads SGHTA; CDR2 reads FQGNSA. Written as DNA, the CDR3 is TGTGCCAGCAGCTTAGCTCCCCAGAACTATGGCTACACCTTC. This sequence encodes CASSLAPQNYGYTF. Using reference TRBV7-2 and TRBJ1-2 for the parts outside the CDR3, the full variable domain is GAGVSQSPSNKVTEKGKDVELRCDPISGHTALYWYRQSLGQGLEFLIYFQGNSAPDKSGLPSDRFSAERTGGSVSTLTIQRTQQEDSAVYLCASSLAPQNYGYTFGSGTRLTVV.

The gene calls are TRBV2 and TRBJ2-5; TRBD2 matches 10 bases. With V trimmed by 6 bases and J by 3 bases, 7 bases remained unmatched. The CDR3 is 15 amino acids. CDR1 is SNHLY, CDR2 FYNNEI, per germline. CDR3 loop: CASSANGLAEETQYF. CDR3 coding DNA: TGTGCCAGCAGCGCAAACGGACTAGCGGAAGAGACCCAGTACTTC.

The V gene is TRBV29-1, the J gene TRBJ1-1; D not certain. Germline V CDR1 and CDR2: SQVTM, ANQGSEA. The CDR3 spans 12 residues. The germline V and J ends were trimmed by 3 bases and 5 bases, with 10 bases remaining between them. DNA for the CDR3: TGCAGCGTTGACCGTACGGGGACTGAAGCTTTCTTT. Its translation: CSVDRTGTEAFF.